This TCR beta chain was recorded in a study of HIV-infected patients and healthy controls. TCRdb ran MiXCR on the 5' RACE reads and lists one entry per CDR3 protein. The sample consists of tens of thousands of distinct CDR3 sequences, about a sixth of them appearing once. The CDR3 extends over 14 amino acids. V lost 0 bases, J lost 7 bases, and 3 bases stayed unmatched. Germline V lookup: CDR1 SGHDN, CDR2 FVKESK. This clonotype appeared a few times. The TCR was taken from a human donor in good health. The source material was CD4+ T cells from blood. The chain recombines TRBV14 with TRBJ2-1; 7 nucleotides agree with TRBD1. Written as DNA, the CDR3 is TGTGCCAGCAGCCAAGATCTGACAGGGAATGAGCAGTTCTTC. This codes for CASSQDLTGNEQFF.